One sample yielded the 29 T cell receptor beta chains listed below, sequenced in a study of shared clonotypes between healthy human individuals. TCRdb's table, derived via immunoSEQ multiplex PCR, lists solely in-frame clones and lacks some. The table lists about 2.1 million clones, 93% of them singletons. As defined, naive CD8 cells were CD45RO-negative and positively selected for CCR7, with terminally differentiated effector memory CD45RA+ cells excluded. The source material was naive CD8+ T cells from PBMCs. These receptors all come from a man aged 18-30 years in good health. Some clones in this sample may be carry-over from other donors' samples.

The chain recombines TRBV10-3 with TRBJ2-7, with TRBD1 identical over 9 bases. Germline CDR1 reads ENHRY; CDR2 reads SYGVKD. V gave up 6 bases and J gave up 3 bases; unmatched junction bases: 9. The CDR3 consists of 15 residues. The CDR3 reads CAISTPQGAIYEQYF. The CDR3 coding sequence is TGTGCCATCAGCACACCACAGGGGGCGATCTACGAGCAGTACTTC.

The V gene is TRBV10-3, the J gene TRBJ2-1; 9 nucleotides line up with TRBD1. Germline CDR1 reads ENHRY; CDR2 reads SYGVKD. V was clipped by 3 bases and J by 9 bases; unmatched bases: 9. The CDR3 has 15 amino acids. CDR3 DNA: TGTGCCATCAGTGACCGGGACAGGGTTTCATTTGAGCAGTTCTTC. The encoded protein is CAISDRDRVSFEQFF.

The rearrangement uses TRBV2 and TRBJ1-1; TRBD1 aligns across 9 bases. With V trimmed by 5 bases and J by 0 bases, 7 bases remained unmatched. The CDR3 contains 16 residues. Germline V gene sequence: CDR1 SNHLY, CDR2 FYNNEI. The CDR3 is CASSSGTGSMNTEAFF. DNA of the CDR3: TGTGCCAGCAGTTCCGGGACAGGGTCAATGAACACTGAAGCTTTCTTT.

This chain connects TRBV7-9 to TRBJ2-2, with a weak D call TRBD2 (6 bases). The germline CDR1 and CDR2 sequences are SEHNR and FQNEAQ (reference sequence). The CDR3 extends over 14 amino acids. The V end was cut by 2 bases, the J end by 6 bases, with 10 bases between. The CDR3 region is CASSLRERAGELFF. DNA for the CDR3: TGTGCCAGCAGCTTACGAGAGCGGGCCGGGGAGCTGTTTTTT.

The chain combines TRBV13 with TRBJ1-2; 8 bases fit TRBD1. Looked up from germline, CDR1 is PRHDT and CDR2 is FYEKMQ (reference sequence). J lost 3 bases, V lost 5 bases, and 8 bases had no gene match. This CDR3 contains 15 residues. CDR3 in DNA: TGTGCCAGCAGCGATAGAACAGGGGGTGACTATGGCTACACCTTC. Translation: CASSDRTGGDYGYTF. The full variable domain, its missing parts supplied by reference TRBV13 and TRBJ1-2, is AAGVIQSPRHLIKEKRETATLKCYPIPRHDTVYWYQQGPGQDPQFLISFYEKMQSDKGSIPDRFSAQQFSDYHSELNMSSLELGDSALYFCASSDRTGGDYGYTFGSGTRLTVV.

The rearrangement joins TRBV28 to TRBJ2-5, with 12 bases lining up with TRBD2. The CDR3 has 17 residues. CDR1 is MDHEN, CDR2 SYDVKM, per germline. Trimming removed 8 bases from V and 3 bases from J; junction bases left unmatched: 13. In nucleotides, the CDR3 is TGTGCCAGCGGAGCCGACGCGCGACTAGCGGGAGAAGAGACCCAGTACTTC. Its protein is CASGADARLAGEETQYF.

The chain recombines TRBV10-2 with TRBJ2-1, with TRBD1 matching over 9 bases. V dropped 6 bases and J dropped 0; count of bases not matched to a gene: 0. Germline V CDR1 and CDR2: WSHSY, SAAADI. The CDR3 is 14 residues long. The CDR3 loop reads CASRDRGSYNEQFF. CDR3 nucleotide sequence: TGCGCCAGCAGGGACAGGGGCTCCTACAATGAGCAGTTCTTC.

V usage is TRBV2 and J usage is TRBJ1-6; no definite D call. CDR3 length equals 12 residues. Germline V gives CDR1 SNHLY, CDR2 FYNNEI. The V end lost 8 bases, the J end lost 7 bases, and 9 bases lay between the germline ends. CDR3 region: CASRPRNSPLHF. DNA for the CDR3: TGTGCCAGCCGTCCCCGCAATTCACCCCTCCACTTT.

Only one count was recorded for this clone. This chain uses TRBV5-6 with TRBJ2-3; TRBD1 agrees at 7 bases. Germline V gene sequence: CDR1 SGHDT, CDR2 YYEEEE. The length of the CDR3 is 14 residues. V was clipped by 3 bases and J by 3 bases; unmatched bases: 4. This CDR3 reads CASSSWDRTDTQYF. DNA of the CDR3: TGTGCCAGCAGCTCCTGGGACAGAACAGATACGCAGTATTTT.

The V and J genes are TRBV7-2 and TRBJ2-1, with D tentatively TRBD1 (5 bases). Germline CDR1 is SGHTA and CDR2 is FQGNSA. Between the trimmed V and J ends, which lost 5 bases and 9 bases, there was a span of 11 bases. CDR3 length equals 12 residues. The CDR3 loop is CASSLGRVEQFF. In DNA form, the CDR3 reads TGTGCCAGCAGCCTGGGGCGTGTTGAGCAGTTCTTC.

The rearrangement uses TRBV6-6 and TRBJ2-7, with 10 positions matching TRBD2. This CDR3 comprises 14 residues. Losses at the gene ends were 4 bases for V and 6 bases for J; bases not matched to a gene: 6. CDR1 and CDR2 (germline): MNHNY, SVGAGI (reference sequence). Here the CDR3 reads CASSSGLAKGEQYF. The CDR3 DNA sequence: TGTGCCAGCAGTTCGGGACTAGCGAAGGGCGAGCAGTACTTC.

This chain joins TRBV28 and TRBJ2-3; possibly TRBD2 for D (5 bases). Germline-derived CDR1 and CDR2 are MDHEN and SYDVKM. This CDR3 spans 17 amino acids. Trimming cost V 5 bases and J 4 bases, with 22 bases left between them. The CDR3 sequence is CASSTPEESSGADTQYF. The DNA of the CDR3 is TGTGCCAGCAGTACCCCGGAGGAATCCTCCGGGGCAGATACGCAGTATTTT.

This sequence joins TRBV6-5 and TRBJ2-5; possible D gene TRBD2, 6 bases. The CDR3 contains 11 residues. Between the trimmed V and J ends, which lost 10 bases and 5 bases, there was a span of 11 bases. Per the germline V gene, CDR1 is MNHEY and CDR2 is SVGAGI. The chain's CDR3 is CATRERETQYF. In DNA form, the CDR3 reads TGTGCCACCCGGGAGAGGGAGACCCAGTACTTC.

The rearrangement links TRBV28 to TRBJ2-7; 13 nucleotides line up with TRBD2. This CDR3 has 17 amino acids. Germline V gives CDR1 MDHEN, CDR2 SYDVKM. The ends lost 6 bases at V and 1 base at J; junction bases unmatched: 9. CDR3 sequence reads: CASSLRGGLAGSYEQYF. Written as DNA, the CDR3 is TGTGCCAGCAGCCTTCGAGGGGGACTAGCGGGATCCTACGAGCAGTACTTC.

The CDR3 is CASSLGETTDYEQYF. CDR3 in DNA: TGTGCCAGCAGCTTAGGAGAGACGACCGATTACGAGCAGTACTTC. This chain connects TRBV7-9 to TRBJ2-7; D unresolved. The CDR3 has 15 amino acids. CDR1 SEHNR and CDR2 FQNEAQ come from the germline V gene (reference sequence). Deletions cut 1 base from V and 4 bases from J, with 14 bases between.

The V call is TRBV6-5, the J call TRBJ2-5; D may match TRBD1 or TRBD2 (6 bases each). CDR3 length: 14 residues. Trimming removed 8 bases from V and 5 bases from J, with 18 bases in between. Germline V gene sequence: CDR1 MNHEY, CDR2 SVGAGI. The CDR3 DNA is TGTGCCAGCGCCGCCTCGGGGGCTTGGGAGACCCAGTACTTC. This codes for CASAASGAWETQYF.

The chain recombines TRBV30 with TRBJ2-7; 11 positions match TRBD1. Germline CDR1 reads GTSNPN; CDR2 reads SVGIG (reference sequence). CDR3 size: 14 residues. The trim removed 2 bases at V and 5 bases at J, leaving 5 bases unmatched. The chain's CDR3 is CAWSSGQGVDEQYF. The CDR3 DNA follows: TGTGCCTGGAGTTCGGGACAGGGGGTAGACGAGCAGTACTTC.

The V gene is TRBV7-9, the J gene TRBJ2-6; D gene ambiguous. Trimming shortened V by 11 bases and J by 0 bases, and 11 bases separated the two germline ends. The CDR3 loop spans 14 amino acids. Germline assignment: CDR1 SEHNR and CDR2 FQNEAQ (reference sequence). CDR3: CAGSDGSGANVLTF. Written as DNA, the CDR3 is TGTGCCGGATCAGACGGCTCTGGGGCCAACGTCCTGACTTTC.

CDR3 DNA: TGTGCCAGCAGTTACTCGAGGGACAGGGATGATGAGCAGTTCTTC. Protein product: CASSYSRDRDDEQFF. The rearrangement joins TRBV6-5 to TRBJ2-1; 9 bases are shared with TRBD1. CDR3 size: 15 residues. Germline CDR1 reads MNHEY; CDR2 reads SVGAGI. V lost 0 bases, J lost 8 bases, and 5 bases stayed unmatched.

The chain has TRBV19 and TRBJ1-5; D is possibly TRBD1 (6 bases). Germline lookup yields CDR1 LNHDA and CDR2 SQIVND (reference sequence). The CDR3 length is 15 residues. V gave up 5 bases and J gave up 0 bases, with 11 bases separating them. Here the CDR3 DNA reads TGTGCCAGTAGTGCTGGACAGTATAGCAATCAGCCCCAGCATTTT. Protein product: CASSAGQYSNQPQHF. Full variable domain (rest looked up from reference TRBV19 and TRBJ1-5): DGGITQSPKYLFRKEGQNVTLSCEQNLNHDAMYWYRQDPGQGLRLIYYSQIVNDFQKGDIAEGYSVSREKKESFPLTVTSAQKNPTAFYLCASSAGQYSNQPQHFGDGTRLSIL.

The chain is built from TRBV7-9 and TRBJ1-4; D gene ambiguous. Trimming removed 5 bases at V and 8 bases at J, with 18 bases between. CDR1 and CDR2 from the germline V gene are SEHNR and FQNEAQ (reference sequence). The CDR3 spans 15 residues. The CDR3 DNA follows: TGTGCCAGCAGCGGTTGGAGGGAAGGCGGAGAAAAACTGTTTTTT. As protein: CASSGWREGGEKLFF.

The CDR3 here is CASSLGGQNTEAFF. Written as DNA, the CDR3 is TGTGCCAGCAGCTTAGGGGGGCAGAACACTGAAGCTTTCTTT. The chain recombines TRBV7-6 with TRBJ1-1; possibly TRBD1 for D (6 bases). Trimming removed 1 base from V and 1 base from J, with 7 bases in between. The V gene's germline CDR1 is SGHVS and CDR2 FNYEAQ. This CDR3 is 14 amino acids long.

V gene TRBV27 combines with J gene TRBJ1-4, with a weak D call TRBD1 (5 bases). CDR3 length: 14 residues. Germline lookup yields CDR1 MNHEY and CDR2 SMNVEV (reference sequence). Trimming stripped 3 bases from V and 8 bases from J, with 13 bases between. CDR3 coding DNA: TGTGCCAGCAGTTTGGGCAGGGTAGGAGAAAAACTGTTTTTT. It encodes CASSLGRVGEKLFF.

This chain uses TRBV7-9 with TRBJ2-1; weak D call: TRBD2 (7 bases). The V gene lost 0 bases and the J gene lost 0 bases, with 9 bases spanning the gap. The germline gives CDR1 SEHNR, CDR2 FQNEAQ (reference sequence). The CDR3 contains 16 residues. The CDR3 is CASSLARGHSYNEQFF. CDR3 DNA sequence: TGTGCCAGCAGCTTAGCGCGGGGGCACTCCTACAATGAGCAGTTCTTC.

The chain uses TRBV5-8 and TRBJ2-1; TRBD2 might be the D (6 bases). CDR1 SGHTS and CDR2 YDEGEE come from the germline V gene. The germline V and J ends were trimmed by 2 bases and 6 bases, with 12 bases remaining between them. CDR3 length equals 14 residues. The CDR3 nucleotides read TGTGCCAGCAGCTTCGCGGGACGGACCAATGAGCAGTTCTTC. This codes for CASSFAGRTNEQFF.

This clone appeared a single time. The chain has TRBV19 and TRBJ2-7; D remains unclear. There are 13 residues in the CDR3. Trimming took off 3 bases at V and 6 bases at J, with 12 bases between the two ends. Germline CDR1 LNHDA, CDR2 SQIVND (reference sequence). This chain's CDR3 is CASSMTPLGEQYF. CDR3 bases: TGTGCCAGTAGTATGACACCCCTGGGCGAGCAGTACTTC.

The chain is built from TRBV14 and TRBJ2-5; D is possibly TRBD1 (7 bases). The V and J ends lost 1 base and 0 bases respectively, with 15 bases between them. The CDR3 has 17 residues. The germline V gene encodes CDR1 SGHDN and CDR2 FVKESK. The CDR3 spells CASSQVRGAPYQETQYF. The CDR3 nucleotides read TGTGCCAGCAGCCAAGTCAGGGGGGCTCCCTACCAAGAGACCCAGTACTTC.

This clone occurred once. The CDR3 reads CASSQEVQGGGNTIYF. The CDR3 DNA reads TGTGCCAGCAGCCAAGAAGTACAGGGCGGTGGAAACACCATATATTTT. This chain links TRBV14 with TRBJ1-3, with a weak D call TRBD1 (6 bases). Trimming cost V 0 bases and J 3 bases, with 12 bases left between them. This CDR3 has 16 residues. Per germline, CDR1 SGHDN and CDR2 FVKESK.

J is TRBJ1-1 and V is TRBV7-8, with 10 bases aligning to TRBD1. Trimming cost V 5 bases and J 0 bases; bases outside gene matches: 3. CDR3 length: 15 amino acids. CDR1 and CDR2 from the germline V gene are SGHVS and FQNEAQ. CDR3: CASSPDRGMNTEAFF. The DNA of the CDR3 is TGTGCCAGCAGCCCGGACAGGGGGATGAACACTGAAGCTTTCTTT.